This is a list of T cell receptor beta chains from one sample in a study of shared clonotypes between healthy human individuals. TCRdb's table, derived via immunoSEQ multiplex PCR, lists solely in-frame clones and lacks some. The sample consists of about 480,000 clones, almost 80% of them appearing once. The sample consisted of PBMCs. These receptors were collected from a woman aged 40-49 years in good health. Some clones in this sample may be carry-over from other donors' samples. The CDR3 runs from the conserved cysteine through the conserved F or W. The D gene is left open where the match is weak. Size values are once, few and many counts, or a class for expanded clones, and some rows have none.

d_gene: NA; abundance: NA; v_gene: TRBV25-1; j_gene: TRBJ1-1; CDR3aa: CASSELRGADYTEAFF; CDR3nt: TGTGCCAGCAGTGAATTGCGTGGGGCTGATTACACTGAAGCTTTCTTT
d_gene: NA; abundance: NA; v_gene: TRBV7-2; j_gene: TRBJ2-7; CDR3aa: CASSLDRGAHYEQYF; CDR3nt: TGTGCCAGCAGCTTAGACCGAGGAGCCCACTACGAGCAGTACTTC
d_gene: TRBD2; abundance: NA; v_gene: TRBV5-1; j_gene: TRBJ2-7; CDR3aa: CASSLGGLDYEQYF; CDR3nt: TGCGCCAGCAGCTTGGGTGGACTAGATTACGAGCAGTACTTC
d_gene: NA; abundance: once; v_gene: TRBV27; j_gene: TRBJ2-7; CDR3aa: CASSFRGREQYF; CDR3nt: TGTGCCAGCAGTTTCCGAGGGCGAGAGCAGTACTTC
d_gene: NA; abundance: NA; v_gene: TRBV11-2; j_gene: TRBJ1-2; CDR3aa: CASSLERSAGAYTF; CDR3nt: TGTGCCAGCAGCTTAGAGAGGAGCGCGGGGGCCTACACCTTC
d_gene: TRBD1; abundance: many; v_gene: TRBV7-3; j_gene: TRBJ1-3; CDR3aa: CASSGTGTSGNTIYF; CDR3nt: TGTGCCAGCAGCGGGACAGGGACCTCTGGAAACACCATATATTTT
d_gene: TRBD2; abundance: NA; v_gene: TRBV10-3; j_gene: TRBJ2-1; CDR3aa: CAISEGREDEQFF; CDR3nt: TGTGCCATCAGTGAAGGGCGGGAGGATGAGCAGTTCTTC
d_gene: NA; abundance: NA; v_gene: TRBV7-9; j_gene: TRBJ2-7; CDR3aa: CASSLGTANYEQYF; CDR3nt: TGTGCCAGCAGCTTAGGGACCGCAAACTACGAGCAGTACTTC
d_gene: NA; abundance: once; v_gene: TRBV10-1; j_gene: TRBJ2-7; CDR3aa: CASSDGPPLGEQYF; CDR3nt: TGCGCCAGCAGCGACGGACCGCCTCTGGGCGAGCAGTACTTC
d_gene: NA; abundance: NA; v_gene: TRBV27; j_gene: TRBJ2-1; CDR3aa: CASKSLLSPYNEQFF; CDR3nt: TGTGCCAGCAAGTCACTCCTTTCTCCCTACAATGAGCAGTTCTTC
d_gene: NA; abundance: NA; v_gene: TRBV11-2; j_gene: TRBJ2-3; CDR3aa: CASSSLLLAGTDTQYF; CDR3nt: TGTGCCAGCAGCTCGCTACTCCTAGCAGGCACAGATACGCAGTATTTT
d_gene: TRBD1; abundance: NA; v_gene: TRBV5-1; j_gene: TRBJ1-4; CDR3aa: CASSLVGTGGEKLFF; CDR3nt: TGCGCCAGCAGCTTGGTGGGGACAGGGGGCGAAAAACTGTTTTTT
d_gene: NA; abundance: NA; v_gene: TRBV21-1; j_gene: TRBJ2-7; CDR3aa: CASSNIGAPVHEQYF; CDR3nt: TGTGCCAGCAGCAATATAGGAGCCCCAGTCCACGAGCAGTACTTC
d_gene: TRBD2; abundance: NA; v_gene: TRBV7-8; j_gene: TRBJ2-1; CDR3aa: CASITVERGDYNEQFF; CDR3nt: TGTGCCAGCATCACGGTGGAGCGGGGCGACTACAATGAGCAGTTCTTC
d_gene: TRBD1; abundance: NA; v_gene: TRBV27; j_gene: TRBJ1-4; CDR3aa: CASSQGGTGALNEKLFF; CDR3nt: TGTGCCAGCAGTCAGGGGGGGACAGGGGCCCTTAATGAAAAACTGTTTTTT
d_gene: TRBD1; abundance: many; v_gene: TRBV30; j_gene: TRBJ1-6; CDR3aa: CAWSVMGTALNNSPLHF; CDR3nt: TGTGCCTGGAGTGTGATGGGGACAGCCCTGAATAATTCACCCCTCCACTTT
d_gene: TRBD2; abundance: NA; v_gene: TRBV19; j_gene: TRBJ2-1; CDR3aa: CASNPLAGDSHEQFF; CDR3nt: TGTGCCAGTAACCCACTAGCGGGAGATAGCCATGAGCAGTTCTTC
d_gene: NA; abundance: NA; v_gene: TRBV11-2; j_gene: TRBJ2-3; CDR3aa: CASSPDADTQYF; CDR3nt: TGTGCCAGCAGCCCAGACGCAGATACGCAGTATTTT
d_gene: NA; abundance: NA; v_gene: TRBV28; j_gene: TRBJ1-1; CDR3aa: CASSLWSRSNTEAFF; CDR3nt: TGTGCCAGCAGTTTATGGAGCAGGTCGAACACTGAAGCTTTCTTT
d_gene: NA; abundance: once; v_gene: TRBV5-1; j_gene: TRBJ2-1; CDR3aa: CASSVRTDRPLYNEQFF; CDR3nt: TGCGCCAGCAGCGTACGGACCGACCGACCCCTCTACAATGAGCAGTTCTTC
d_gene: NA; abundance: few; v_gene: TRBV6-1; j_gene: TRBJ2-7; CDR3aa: CASSEVRETYEQYF; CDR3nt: TGTGCCAGCAGTGAAGTCAGGGAAACCTACGAGCAGTACTTC
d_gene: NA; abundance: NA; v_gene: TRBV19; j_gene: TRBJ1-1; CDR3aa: CASSMKGGNTEAFF; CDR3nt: TGTGCCAGTAGTATGAAGGGAGGGAACACTGAAGCTTTCTTT
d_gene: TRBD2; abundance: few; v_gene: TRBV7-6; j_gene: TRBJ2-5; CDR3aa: CASSSSGSGSQETQYF; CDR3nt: TGTGCCAGCAGCTCAAGCGGGAGTGGCTCCCAAGAGACCCAGTACTTC
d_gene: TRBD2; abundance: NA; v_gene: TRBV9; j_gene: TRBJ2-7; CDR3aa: CASSDGTSGREQYF; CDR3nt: TGTGCCAGCAGCGACGGGACTAGCGGGAGGGAGCAGTACTTC
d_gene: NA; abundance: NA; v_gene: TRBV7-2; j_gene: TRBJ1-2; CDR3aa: CASSSGGLSYGYTF; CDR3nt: TGTGCCAGCAGCTCGGGAGGGTTGAGCTATGGCTACACCTTC
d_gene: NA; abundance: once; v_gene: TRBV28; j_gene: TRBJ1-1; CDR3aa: CASSPYGTVEGTEAFF; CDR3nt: TGTGCCAGCAGTCCCTACGGCACGGTTGAAGGCACTGAAGCTTTCTTT
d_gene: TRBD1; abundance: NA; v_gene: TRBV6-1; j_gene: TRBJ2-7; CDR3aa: CASIPGGPSGEQYF; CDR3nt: TGTGCCAGCATTCCAGGGGGACCATCTGGAGAGCAGTACTTC
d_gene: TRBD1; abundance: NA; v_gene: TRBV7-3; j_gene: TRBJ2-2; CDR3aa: CASSLTPGQGNTGELFF; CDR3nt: TGTGCCAGCAGCTTAACCCCGGGACAGGGGAACACCGGGGAGCTGTTTTTT
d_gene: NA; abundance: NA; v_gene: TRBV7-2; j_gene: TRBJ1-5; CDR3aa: CASRPDGNQPQHF; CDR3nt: TGTGCCAGCAGACCCGACGGCAATCAGCCCCAGCATTTT
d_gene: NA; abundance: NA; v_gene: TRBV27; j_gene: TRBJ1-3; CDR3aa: CASRFSRDSGNTIYF; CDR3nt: TGTGCCAGCAGGTTTTCCAGGGATTCTGGAAACACCATATATTTT
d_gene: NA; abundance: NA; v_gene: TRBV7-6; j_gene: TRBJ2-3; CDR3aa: CASSLDDGSTDTQYF; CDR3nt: TGTGCCAGCAGCTTAGATGATGGTAGCACAGATACGCAGTATTTT
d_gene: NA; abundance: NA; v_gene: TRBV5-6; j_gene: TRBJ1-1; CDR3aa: CASSLWGRWGTEAFF; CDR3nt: TGTGCCAGCAGCTTGTGGGGGCGCTGGGGAACTGAAGCTTTCTTT
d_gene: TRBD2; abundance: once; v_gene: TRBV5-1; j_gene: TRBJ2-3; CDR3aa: CASSLQLGLGGTDTQYF; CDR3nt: TGCGCCAGCAGCTTGCAACTGGGACTAGGGGGCACAGATACGCAGTATTTT
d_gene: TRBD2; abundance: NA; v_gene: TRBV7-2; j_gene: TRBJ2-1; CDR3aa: CASSLGGSGSTIEQFF; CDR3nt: TGTGCCAGCAGCTTAGGTGGTAGCGGGAGTACTATTGAGCAGTTCTTC
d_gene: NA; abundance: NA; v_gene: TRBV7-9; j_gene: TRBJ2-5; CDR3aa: CASSLERGGLRGETQYF; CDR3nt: TGTGCCAGCAGCTTAGAGAGGGGGGGGCTCAGAGGAGAGACCCAGTACTTC
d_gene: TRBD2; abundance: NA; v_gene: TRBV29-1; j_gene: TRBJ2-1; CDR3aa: CSTPRGRLAGGGEQFF; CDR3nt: TGCAGCACCCCCAGGGGGAGACTAGCGGGAGGCGGTGAGCAGTTCTTC